Reported below is one T cell receptor (beta chain). The data derive from a study of shared clonotypes between healthy human individuals. Clones were read by immunoSEQ multiplex PCR, and TCRdb kept only the in-frame ones, dropping some. The sample records about 470,000 clones, 70% to 80% being singletons. Germline CDR1 and CDR2: KGHSH and LQKENI. The V and J ends lost 1 base and 0 bases respectively, with 5 bases between them. The CDR3 is made up of 14 amino acids. This TCR was sampled from a woman aged 40 to 50 in good health. Some clones in this sample may be carry-over from other donors' samples. The chain couples TRBV18 to TRBJ2-3; D is undetermined. The sample comprised PBMCs. As DNA, the CDR3 is TGTGCCAGCTCACCACGATCCAGCACAGATACGCAGTATTTT. Translating it yields CASSPRSSTDTQYF.